This is a list of T cell receptor beta chains from one sample in a study of blood T cell repertoires in COVID-19. This table comes from immunoSEQ multiplex PCR, and its TCRdb copy is limited to in-frame clones, with some not included. The table has 40,000 or so clones, about 85% seen once. The sample was peripheral blood. All receptors derive from a man aged 55-75 years with COVID-19, enrolled during active disease. Both conserved end residues are part of each CDR3. Each record gives: V gene, clone size, D gene, J gene, CDR3 protein, CDR3 DNA. A D gene is named only where the DNA matches it firmly. Size tells how often a clone was seen (once, few, many) or the class of an expanded clone, and some rows leave it out.

>TRBV29-1|.|.|TRBJ2-7
CSVEGGGSPPNKQYF
TGCAGCGTTGAAGGAGGTGGCAGCCCCCCTAACAAGCAGTACTTC
>TRBV28|.|TRBD1|TRBJ1-5
CASSSHRGGSNQPQHF
TGTGCCAGCAGTTCCCACAGGGGCGGTAGCAATCAGCCCCAGCATTTT
>TRBV29-1|.|TRBD2|TRBJ2-3
CSGGLAGELARGRQYF
TGCAGCGGAGGACTAGCGGGAGAGCTGGCCCGCGGCCGGCAGTATTTT
>TRBV19|.|.|TRBJ1-5
CASSRIGVGQPQHF
TGTGCCAGTAGTCGGATAGGGGTAGGACAGCCCCAGCATTTT
>TRBV11-3|.|.|TRBJ1-1
CASSLEMNTEAFF
TGTGCCAGCAGCCTGGAGATGAACACTGAAGCTTTCTTT
>TRBV2|.|TRBD1|TRBJ1-6
CATIGQGGANSPLHF
TGTGCCACCATAGGACAGGGGGGTGCCAATTCACCCCTCCACTTT
>TRBV27|.|TRBD2|TRBJ2-7
CASSLSIAGHNYEQYF
TGTGCCAGCAGTTTATCGATAGCGGGTCATAACTACGAGCAGTACTTC
>TRBV5-8|few|TRBD1|TRBJ1-3
CASSWGTGTSGNTIYF
TGTGCCAGCTCCTGGGGGACAGGGACCTCTGGAAACACCATATATTTT
>TRBV5-6|.|TRBD1|TRBJ1-2
CASSSRMTGQEGYTF
TGTGCCAGCAGCTCCCGGATGACAGGGCAGGAAGGCTACACCTTC
>TRBV5-5|.|TRBD2|TRBJ2-7
CASTPEWGGGYEQYF
TGTGCCAGCACCCCGGAGTGGGGGGGTGGCTACGAGCAGTACTTC
>TRBV9|.|.|TRBJ2-3
CASSVGSTGSTDTQYF
TGTGCCAGCAGCGTAGGGTCGACAGGAAGCACAGATACGCAGTATTTT
>TRBV4-2|.|TRBD2|TRBJ2-7
CASSQGAGGRYEQYF
TGTGCCAGCAGCCAAGGGGCGGGAGGGCGGTACGAGCAGTACTTC
>TRBV30|.|.|TRBJ1-3
CAWGAGDGNTIYF
TGTGCCTGGGGCGCAGGGGATGGAAACACCATATATTTT
>TRBV4-2|once|TRBD2|TRBJ2-2
CASSPRLAGADGELFF
TGTGCCAGCAGCCCCAGGCTAGCGGGAGCGGACGGGGAGCTGTTTTTT
>TRBV28|.|TRBD1|TRBJ1-2
CASSPSNPGQGYGYTF
TGTGCCAGCAGTCCCTCGAACCCGGGACAGGGATATGGCTACACCTTC
>TRBV30|.|TRBD1|TRBJ1-1
CAWSRGTGSNTEAFF
TGTGCCTGGAGTCGTGGGACAGGGTCGAACACTGAAGCTTTCTTT
>TRBV20-1|.|TRBD2|TRBJ2-1
CSASWASGTVGSYNEQFF
TGCAGTGCTAGTTGGGCTAGCGGGACCGTGGGTTCCTACAATGAGCAGTTCTTC
>TRBV7-2|.|.|TRBJ2-2
CASSAYTDTGELFF
TGTGCCAGCAGCGCATACACCGACACCGGGGAGCTGTTTTTT
>TRBV4-1|.|TRBD2|TRBJ2-7
CASSQVDSGVSSYEQYF
TGCGCCAGCAGCCAAGTAGATAGCGGGGTGAGCTCCTACGAGCAGTACTTC
>TRBV5-4|.|TRBD1|TRBJ2-3
CASSPTGTDSTDTQYF
TGTGCCAGCAGCCCTACCGGGACAGATAGCACAGATACGCAGTATTTT
>TRBV7-9|.|.|TRBJ1-1
CASSPTSAFNTEAFF
TGTGCCAGCAGCCCCACGTCAGCGTTTAACACTGAAGCTTTCTTT
>TRBV24-1|.|TRBD1|TRBJ2-1
CATSDPTGLVNEQFF
TGTGCCACCAGTGATCCGACAGGGCTCGTCAATGAGCAGTTCTTC
>TRBV19|.|TRBD1|TRBJ1-1
CASRRQGLDTEAFF
TGTGCCAGTAGGAGACAGGGGTTGGACACTGAAGCTTTCTTT
>TRBV5-4|few|.|TRBJ2-5
CASSKPSQETQYF
TGTGCCAGCAGCAAACCCAGTCAAGAGACCCAGTACTTC
>TRBV5-4|.|TRBD1|TRBJ2-2
CASSNSPAGGGGELFF
TGTGCCAGCAGCAATTCGCCCGCAGGGGGCGGCGGGGAGCTGTTTTTT
>TRBV7-9|.|TRBD1|TRBJ1-1
CASSPTGTLEAFF
TGTGCCAGCAGCCCGACAGGGACGCTGGAAGCTTTCTTT
>TRBV19|.|.|TRBJ1-2
CASSVHSYGYTF
TGTGCCAGTAGTGTACATTCCTATGGCTACACCTTC
>TRBV7-9|few|.|TRBJ1-6
CASSSDGVSPLHF
TGTGCCAGCAGCTCAGACGGGGTTTCACCCCTCCACTTT
>TRBV5-4|.|.|TRBJ1-5
CASSLYRDSNVNQPQHF
TGTGCCAGCAGCCTGTACCGGGACTCCAATGTCAATCAGCCCCAGCATTTT
>TRBV27|.|TRBD1|TRBJ2-3
CASSIRQGGLADTQYF
TGTGCCAGCAGTATCCGACAGGGTGGATTGGCAGATACGCAGTATTTT
>TRBV2|.|TRBD1|TRBJ1-2
CASSKTGGNYGYTF
TGTGCCAGCAGCAAGACAGGGGGCAACTATGGCTACACCTTC
>TRBV28|.|TRBD1|TRBJ1-2
CASSRQGAGGYTF
TGTGCCAGCAGCCGACAGGGGGCAGGGGGCTACACCTTC
>TRBV7-9|.|.|TRBJ2-3
CASTWRGSTDTQYF
TGTGCCAGCACGTGGCGGGGAAGCACAGATACGCAGTATTTT
>TRBV28|.|TRBD1|TRBJ1-4
CASSLPPGQGARNEKLFF
TGTGCCAGCAGTTTACCCCCGGGACAGGGTGCCCGAAATGAAAAACTGTTTTTT
>TRBV11-3|.|.|TRBJ2-1
CASSLEEGRDNEQFF
TGTGCCAGCAGCTTAGAGGAGGGCAGGGACAATGAGCAGTTCTTC
>TRBV28|once|.|TRBJ1-5
CASSSAGTPSNQPQHF
TGTGCCAGCAGTTCGGCCGGGACACCCAGCAATCAGCCCCAGCATTTT
>TRBV20-1|.|.|TRBJ1-2
CSVGREDGYTF
TGCAGTGTCGGCAGGGAGGATGGCTACACCTTC
>TRBV2|.|TRBD2|TRBJ2-1
CASTLSGTSGYNEQFF
TGTGCCAGCACCCTTTCCGGGACTAGCGGCTACAATGAGCAGTTCTTC
>TRBV15|.|.|TRBJ1-1
CATSRDRGPNTEAFF
TGTGCCACCAGCAGAGATAGGGGTCCGAACACTGAAGCTTTCTTT
>TRBV7-8|.|TRBD1|TRBJ1-5
CASSLTGGWVNQPQHF
TGTGCCAGCAGCTTAACAGGGGGTTGGGTCAATCAGCCCCAGCATTTT
>TRBV27|.|.|TRBJ2-5
CASSLGGKGTQYF
TGTGCCAGCAGTTTAGGCGGGAAGGGGACCCAGTACTTC
>TRBV7-9|once|TRBD1|TRBJ2-5
CASSLEGTGVETQYF
TGTGCCAGCAGCTTAGAAGGGACAGGGGTCGAGACCCAGTACTTC
>TRBV29-1|.|TRBD1|TRBJ1-4
CSVATGTGYEKLFF
TGCAGCGTGGCAACCGGGACAGGGTATGAAAAACTGTTTTTT
>TRBV2|.|.|TRBJ2-3
CASTGQGSTDTQYF
TGTGCCAGCACGGGCCAGGGGAGCACAGATACGCAGTATTTT